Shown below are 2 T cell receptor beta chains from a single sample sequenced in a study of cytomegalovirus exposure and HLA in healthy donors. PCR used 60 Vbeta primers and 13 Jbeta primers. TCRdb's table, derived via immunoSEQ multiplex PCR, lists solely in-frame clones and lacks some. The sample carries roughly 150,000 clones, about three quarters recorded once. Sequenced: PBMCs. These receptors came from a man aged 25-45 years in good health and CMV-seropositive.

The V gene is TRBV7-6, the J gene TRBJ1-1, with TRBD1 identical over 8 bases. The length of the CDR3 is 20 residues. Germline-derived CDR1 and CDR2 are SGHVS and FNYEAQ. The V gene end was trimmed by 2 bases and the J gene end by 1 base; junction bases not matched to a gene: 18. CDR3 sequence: CASSLPTVKTGDAGNTEAFF. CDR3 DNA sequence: TGTGCCAGCAGCTTACCGACTGTAAAGACAGGGGACGCGGGGAACACTGAAGCTTTCTTT.

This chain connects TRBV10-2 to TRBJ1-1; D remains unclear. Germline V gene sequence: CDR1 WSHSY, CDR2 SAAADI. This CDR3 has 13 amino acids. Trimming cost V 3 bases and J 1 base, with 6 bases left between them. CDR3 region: CASSDNKNTEAFF. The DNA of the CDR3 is TGCGCCAGCAGTGATAACAAGAACACTGAAGCTTTCTTT.